The 21 T cell receptor beta chains given below trace back to one sample, sequenced in a study of blood T cells in healthy people across ages. The authors ran a second PCR of roughly 6 to 12 cycles using a sample-barcoded 5' primer and a J-beta primer mix. TCRdb analysed the 5' RACE reads with MiXCR anew, one entry per CDR3 protein. Found here are about 1.5 million distinct CDR3 sequences, about 43% of them singletons; the top ten hold 7.9%. The sequenced material came from blood. These receptors originate from a woman between 18 and 29 years old in good health.

V is TRBV7-2 and J is TRBJ2-7; D is perhaps TRBD2 (6 bases). The length of the CDR3 is 15 residues. Germline V gives CDR1 SGHTA, CDR2 FQGNSA. Trimming removed 5 bases at V and 11 bases at J, with 25 bases between. CDR3 sequence: CASSPQAGDRLGEYF. In nucleotides, the CDR3 is TGTGCCAGCAGCCCACAAGCGGGCGACCGACTAGGCGAGTACTTC.

This clonotype was detected only a few times. The rearrangement links TRBV20-1 to TRBJ2-7; D ambiguous. CDR3 length: 13 residues. CDR1 is DFQATT and CDR2 is SNEGSKA in the germline V gene (reference sequence). Trimming removed 4 bases at V and 0 bases at J, with 10 bases between. The chain's CDR3 is CSANPALSYEQYF. DNA of the CDR3: TGCAGTGCTAACCCAGCGCTCTCCTACGAGCAGTACTTC.

CDR3 protein: CASSEQRTSYNEQFF. The CDR3 DNA is TGTGCCAGCAGTGAACAGCGGACTAGCTACAATGAGCAGTTCTTC. The V call is TRBV6-1, the J call TRBJ2-1, with TRBD2 matching over 7 bases. This CDR3 has 15 amino acids. In germline, CDR1 is MNHNS, CDR2 SASEGT. The V segment lost 2 bases and the J segment 3 bases; nucleotides outside the gene matches: 4.

The CDR3 here is CASSLRWIEDTQYF. The CDR3 DNA reads TGTGCCAGCAGTTTAAGATGGATCGAGGATACGCAGTATTTT. The genes are TRBV27 and TRBJ2-3; the D is unclear. The CDR3 spans 14 residues. The germline V and J ends were trimmed by 2 bases and 6 bases, with 12 bases remaining between them. Germline V gene sequence: CDR1 MNHEY, CDR2 SMNVEV (reference sequence).

This clonotype turned up a few times. The J gene is TRBJ2-1, the V gene TRBV3-1; 12 nucleotides match TRBD2. Trimming removed 4 bases from V and 1 base from J; junction bases left unmatched: 11. This CDR3 spans 19 amino acids. Per germline, CDR1 LGHDT and CDR2 YNNKEL (reference sequence). Here the CDR3 reads CASSPREGLAGKSYNEQFF. Written as DNA, the CDR3 is TGTGCCAGCAGCCCAAGAGAGGGACTAGCGGGCAAATCCTACAATGAGCAGTTCTTC.

The sample holds a few counts of this clonotype. The chain combines TRBV7-9 with TRBJ2-1; perhaps TRBD2 as D (5 bases). The CDR3 sequence is 16 residues long. Germline values: CDR1 SEHNR, CDR2 FQNEAQ (reference sequence). V was clipped by 0 bases and J by 0 bases, with 9 bases between them. CDR3 sequence reads: CASSLARASSYNEQFF. DNA for the CDR3: TGTGCCAGCAGCTTAGCGAGGGCCAGCTCCTACAATGAGCAGTTCTTC.

The J gene is TRBJ2-7, the V gene TRBV5-1; D gene ambiguous. This CDR3 is 14 amino acids long. CDR1 is SGHRS, CDR2 YFSETQ, per germline. V was shortened by 0 bases and J by 1 base, with 8 bases between the two germline ends. The CDR3 reads CASSLDSYSYEQYF. CDR3 nucleotide sequence: TGCGCCAGCAGCTTGGACAGCTATTCCTACGAGCAGTACTTC.

DNA of the CDR3: TGTGCCAGCAGCACCCGGACGAGGGAGACCCAGTACTTC. Protein: CASSTRTRETQYF. The V gene is TRBV11-2, the J gene TRBJ2-7; D remains unclear. The DNA end is a closer match to TRBJ2-5, so the J assignment may be wrong. The length of the CDR3 is 13 residues. From germline, CDR1 is SGHAT and CDR2 FQNNGV.

This clonotype was counted once. This rearrangement joins TRBV27 to TRBJ1-1; D not certain. This CDR3 spans 15 amino acids. Germline CDR1 reads MNHEY; CDR2 reads SMNVEV (reference sequence). Trimming removed 5 bases at V and 0 bases at J, with 13 bases between. In DNA form, the CDR3 reads TGTGCCAGCAGTCGCCGAGAGGGATTGAACACTGAAGCTTTCTTT. Translating gives CASSRREGLNTEAFF.

Worth noting for this clonotype: A read error may produce the germline difference seen at one junction end. The chain is built from TRBV13 and TRBJ2-7; weak D call: TRBD2 (7 bases). Germline CDR1 and CDR2: PRHDT and FYEKMQ (reference sequence). The CDR3 totals 16 residues. CDR3 nucleotides: TGTGCCAGCAGCCTAGGGGGTTCGGGGGGCGTACCCGAGCAGTACTTC. It is translated as CASSLGGSGGVPEQYF.

The chain uses TRBV12-3 or TRBV12-4 and TRBJ2-5, with TRBD2 matching 7 bases. V lost 6 bases to trimming and J lost 5 bases; unmatched junction nucleotides: 9. The CDR3 has 14 amino acids. Here the CDR3 reads CASSSGGVVETQYF. CDR3 sequence (DNA): TGTGCCAGCAGCTCGGGGGGAGTTGTGGAGACCCAGTACTTC.

The rearrangement joins TRBV14 to TRBJ2-5, with D possibly TRBD2 on 6 matching bases. This CDR3 contains 16 residues. V lost 6 bases, J lost 1 base, and 18 bases lay in between. Germline CDR1 reads SGHDN; CDR2 reads FVKESK. CDR3 sequence: CASSTIGGLSQETQYF. Written as DNA, the CDR3 is TGTGCCAGCAGTACTATCGGGGGTTTATCCCAAGAGACCCAGTACTTC.

This clonotype was seen only a few times. The V and J genes are TRBV9 and TRBJ1-6; D is undetermined. V lost 0 bases, J lost 6 bases, and 7 bases lay in between. The CDR3 extends over 14 amino acids. Germline V lookup: CDR1 SGDLS, CDR2 YYNGEE. CDR3 DNA: TGTGCCAGCAGCGTAGCCCCACTTAATTCACCCCTCCACTTT. Amino acid sequence: CASSVAPLNSPLHF.

The chain links TRBV29-1 to TRBJ1-2, with TRBD1 identical over 7 bases. V lost 2 bases to trimming and J lost 2 bases; unmatched junction nucleotides: 5. The germline CDR1 and CDR2 sequences are SQVTM and ANQGSEA. This CDR3 is 14 amino acids long. For the CDR3, the DNA is TGCAGCGTTGAATCGGGACAGCCAAACTATGGCTACACCTTC. Its protein product is CSVESGQPNYGYTF.

The chain is built from TRBV25-1 and TRBJ2-1, with D tentatively TRBD1 or TRBD2 (5 bases each). Germline CDR1 MGHDK, CDR2 SYGVNS. The V end was cut by 1 base, the J end by 2 bases, with 6 bases between. The CDR3 spans 14 residues. CDR3 sequence reads: CASSEWGTYNEQFF. CDR3 DNA sequence: TGTGCCAGCAGTGAATGGGGGACCTACAATGAGCAGTTCTTC.

This clonotype was counted only a few times. This sequence joins TRBV5-1 and TRBJ1-1, with TRBD1 as a possible D gene (5 bases). Germline loops: CDR1 SGHRS, CDR2 YFSETQ. The CDR3 runs to 14 residues. Between the trimmed V and J ends, which lost 4 bases and 1 base, there was a span of 11 bases. The CDR3 loop reads CASSPGHKNTEAFF. The CDR3 nucleotides read TGCGCCAGCAGCCCCGGACACAAGAACACTGAAGCTTTCTTT.

This clonotype appeared a few times. The gene calls are TRBV20-1 and TRBJ2-1; 7 bases map to TRBD2. V dropped 0 bases and J dropped 2; count of bases not matched to a gene: 7. The CDR3 has 16 residues. The germline gives CDR1 DFQATT, CDR2 SNEGSKA (reference sequence). The CDR3 loop is CSARDGLAGAYNEQFF. CDR3 DNA: TGCAGTGCTAGAGATGGGCTGGCGGGAGCCTACAATGAGCAGTTCTTC.

CDR3 sequence: CASSRAQGSSSYEQYF. The CDR3 DNA follows: TGCGCCAGCAGCCGGGCACAGGGTTCCAGCTCCTACGAGCAGTACTTC. The chain couples TRBV5-1 to TRBJ2-7; D possibly corresponds to TRBD1 (6 bases). The V gene lost 4 bases and the J gene lost 0 bases, with 17 bases spanning the gap. Per the germline V gene, CDR1 is SGHRS and CDR2 is YFSETQ. This CDR3 is 16 amino acids long.

The CDR3 reads CAIRAGTGELFF. CDR3 in DNA: TGTGCCATCCGGGCCGGCACCGGGGAGCTGTTTTTT. V and J are TRBV10-3 and TRBJ2-2; D uncertain. The CDR3 sequence is 12 residues long. Trimming removed 8 bases at V and 4 bases at J, with 8 bases between. In germline, CDR1 is ENHRY, CDR2 SYGVKD.

The count of this clonotype is one. This chain uses TRBV20-1 with TRBJ2-5, with a possible D match to TRBD2 (5 bases). CDR1 and CDR2 (germline): DFQATT, SNEGSKA (reference sequence). This CDR3 contains 11 residues. V shed 3 bases and J shed 7 bases, with 9 bases lying between them. In DNA, the CDR3 is TGCAGTGCTAGCGGACTTTTGACCCAGTACTTC. It yields the protein CSASGLLTQYF.

Notes on this clonotype: One base away lies a much larger clone, so this may be a sequencing read error. The gene calls are TRBV7-9 and TRBJ2-7, with a tentative D call TRBD1 (5 bases). Germline CDR1 SEHNR, CDR2 FQNEAQ (reference sequence). The CDR3 totals 15 residues. CDR3 region: CTSSSFHTDSYEQYF. The CDR3 region has the DNA TGTACCAGCAGCTCCTTTCATACAGACAGTTACGAGCAGTACTTC.